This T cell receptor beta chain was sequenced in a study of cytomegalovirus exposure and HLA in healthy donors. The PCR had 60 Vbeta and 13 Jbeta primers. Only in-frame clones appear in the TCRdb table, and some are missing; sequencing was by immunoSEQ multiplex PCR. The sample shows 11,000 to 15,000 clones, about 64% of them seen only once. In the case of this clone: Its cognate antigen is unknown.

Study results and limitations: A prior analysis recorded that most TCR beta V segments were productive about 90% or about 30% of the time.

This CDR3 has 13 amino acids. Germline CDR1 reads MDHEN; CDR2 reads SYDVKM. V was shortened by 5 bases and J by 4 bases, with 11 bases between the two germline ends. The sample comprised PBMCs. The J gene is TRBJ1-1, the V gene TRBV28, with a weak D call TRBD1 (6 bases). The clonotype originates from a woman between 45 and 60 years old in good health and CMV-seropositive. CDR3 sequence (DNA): TGTGCCAGCAGTCCGGGGGGGCGCACTGAAGCTTTCTTT. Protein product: CASSPGGRTEAFF.